This TCR beta chain was obtained from a study of blood T cells in healthy people across ages. The V segment lost 3 bases and the J segment 3 bases; nucleotides outside the gene matches: 5. The V gene's germline CDR1 is SGHDN and CDR2 FVKESK. This CDR3 spans 15 amino acids. Primed by a sample-barcoded 5' primer and a J-beta primer mix, a second PCR proceeded for 7 to 11 cycles. Each CDR3 protein gets one entry after TCRdb re-called the 5' RACE reads with MiXCR. This table has 850,000 to 1,000,000 distinct CDR3 sequences, approximately 50% appearing once. The chain has TRBV14 and TRBJ2-7, with 10 positions matching TRBD1. The sequenced material came from blood. The origin of this receptor is an older woman in good health. The CDR3, as DNA: TGTGCCAGCAGCCATCTGGACAGGGGGGACTACGAGCAGTACTTC. Residues: CASSHLDRGDYEQYF.